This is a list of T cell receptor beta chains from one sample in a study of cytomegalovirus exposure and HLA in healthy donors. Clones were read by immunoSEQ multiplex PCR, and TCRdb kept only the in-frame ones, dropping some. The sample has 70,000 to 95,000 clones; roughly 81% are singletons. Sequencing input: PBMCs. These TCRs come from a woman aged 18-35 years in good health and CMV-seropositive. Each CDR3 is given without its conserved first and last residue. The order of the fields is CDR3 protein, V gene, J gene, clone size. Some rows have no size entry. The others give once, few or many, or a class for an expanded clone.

ATSRKSSGSYNEQF	TRBV15	TRBJ2-1	-
ASSLVARPGATEAF	TRBV6-5	TRBJ1-1	-
ASGLARDYEQY	TRBV12-5	TRBJ2-7	-
ASTDGTYEQY	TRBV7-8	TRBJ2-7	once
AIGTGVDTQY	TRBV7-2	TRBJ2-3	-
ASRPEMNTEAF	TRBV28	TRBJ1-1	-
ASSRRGQGAGLTNEKLF	TRBV4-1	TRBJ1-4	-
ASSLEVAGANEQF	TRBV28	TRBJ2-1	-
ASSWGDQPQH	TRBV28	TRBJ1-5	-
ASSFSFSQLRDRNTDTQY	TRBV27	TRBJ2-3	-
ASAPGQGWDTEAF	TRBV12-5	TRBJ1-1	once
ATSKRAGQGSYEQY	TRBV15	TRBJ2-7	-
ASAPPIRNTEAF	TRBV12-5	TRBJ1-1	-
ASSLEGLVGYEQY	TRBV4-1	TRBJ2-7	-
ASSYSSGLAGTEQY	TRBV6-5	TRBJ2-7	-
ASLSSRQGVYEQY	TRBV2	TRBJ2-7	-
ASSPRGTDTEAF	TRBV9	TRBJ1-1	-
ASSYSFADEQY	TRBV6-5	TRBJ2-7	-
SVDEGGGLDNEQF	TRBV29-1	TRBJ2-1	-
AVKGNLDYGYT	TRBV6-5	TRBJ1-2	-
ATSRDTGARRLTEAF	TRBV15	TRBJ1-1	-
ASGWGVWTDTQY	TRBV28	TRBJ2-3	-
SVEGTGNWATGNEQF	TRBV29-1	TRBJ2-1	-
ASTRLASYNEQF	TRBV2	TRBJ2-1	-
ASSRNAGLEYEQY	TRBV5-1	TRBJ2-7	-
ASSTWGGKQEPQH	TRBV19	TRBJ1-5	few
ASSERSRETQY	TRBV6-1	TRBJ2-5	-
ASDRGSTDTQY	TRBV5-1	TRBJ2-3	-
ASSDPGTGKDEQY	TRBV10-1	TRBJ2-7	-